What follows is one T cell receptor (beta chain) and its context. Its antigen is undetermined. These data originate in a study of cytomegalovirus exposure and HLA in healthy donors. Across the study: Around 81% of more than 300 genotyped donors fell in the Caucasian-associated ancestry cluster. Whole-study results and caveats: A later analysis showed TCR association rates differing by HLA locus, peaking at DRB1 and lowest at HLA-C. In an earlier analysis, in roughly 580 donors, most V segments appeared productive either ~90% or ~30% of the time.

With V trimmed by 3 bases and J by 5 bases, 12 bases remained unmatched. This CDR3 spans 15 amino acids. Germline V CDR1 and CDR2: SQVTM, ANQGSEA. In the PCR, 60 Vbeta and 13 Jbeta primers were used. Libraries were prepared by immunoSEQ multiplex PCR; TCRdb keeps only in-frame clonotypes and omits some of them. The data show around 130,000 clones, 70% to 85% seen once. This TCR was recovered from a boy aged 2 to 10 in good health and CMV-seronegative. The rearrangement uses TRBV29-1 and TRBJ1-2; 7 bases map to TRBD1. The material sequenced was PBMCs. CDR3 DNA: TGCAGCGTTGACGGAGACAGGGCTAGTTGGTATGGCTACACCTTC. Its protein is CSVDGDRASWYGYTF.